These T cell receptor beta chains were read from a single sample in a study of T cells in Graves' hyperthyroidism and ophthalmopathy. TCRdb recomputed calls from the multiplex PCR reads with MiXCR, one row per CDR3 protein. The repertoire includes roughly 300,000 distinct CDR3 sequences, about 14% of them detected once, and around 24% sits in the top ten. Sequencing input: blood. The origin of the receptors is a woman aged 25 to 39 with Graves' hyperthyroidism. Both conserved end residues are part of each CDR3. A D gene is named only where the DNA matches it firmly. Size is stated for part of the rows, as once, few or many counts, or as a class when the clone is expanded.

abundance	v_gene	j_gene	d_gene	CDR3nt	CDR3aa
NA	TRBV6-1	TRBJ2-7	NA	TGTGCCAGCCGCTCACGATCGGCTCCGGCAATCTACGAGCAGTACTTC	CASRSRSAPAIYEQYF
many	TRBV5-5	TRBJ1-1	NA	TGTGCCAGCAGCGGGCAGGGTAGTGGTAACACTGAAGCTTTCTTT	CASSGQGSGNTEAFF
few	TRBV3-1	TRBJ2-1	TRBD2	TGTGCCAGCAGCCCGGGACTAGCGGGAGGGCCAAACAATGAGCAGTTCTTC	CASSPGLAGGPNNEQFF
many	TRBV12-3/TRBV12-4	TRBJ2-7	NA	TGTGCCAGCAGTCCCTGGGGAGAACAGACGTACGAGCAGTACTTC	CASSPWGEQTYEQYF
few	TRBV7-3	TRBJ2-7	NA	TGTGCCAGCAGCTTCTCCCCAGGGGATGAGCAGTACTTC	CASSFSPGDEQYF
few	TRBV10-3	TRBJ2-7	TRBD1	TGTGCCATCAGAGGCTTTCGGGACAGGCCTCACGAACAGTACTTC	CAIRGFRDRPHEQYF
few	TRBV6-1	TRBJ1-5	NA	TGTGCCAGCAGATGGATGGAGGGTCAGCCCCAGCATTTT	CASRWMEGQPQHF
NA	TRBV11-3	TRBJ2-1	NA	TGTGCCAGCAGCTTCAAGGACAATGAGCGGTTCTTC	CASSFKDNERFF
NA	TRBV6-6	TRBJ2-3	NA	TGTGCCAGCAGTTACAGGCCGACTAGGGATACGCAGTATTTT	CASSYRPTRDTQYF
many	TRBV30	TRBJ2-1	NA	TGTGCCTGGAGTGTGGCAGGTGGAGATTTTGAGCAGTTCTTC	CAWSVAGGDFEQFF
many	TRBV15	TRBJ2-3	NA	TGTGCCACCAGCAGGGGAAAAGTTTCAGATACGCAGTATTTT	CATSRGKVSDTQYF
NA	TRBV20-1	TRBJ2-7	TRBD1	TGCAGTGCTAGAGGGGGACAGTCCGAGAGGGAGCAGTACTTC	CSARGGQSEREQYF
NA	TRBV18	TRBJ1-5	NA	TGTGCCAGCTCCCCCCTACCCCCGCAATATAGCAATCAGCCCCAGCATTTT	CASSPLPPQYSNQPQHF
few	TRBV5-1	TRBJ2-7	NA	TGCGCCAGCAGCTACCTCTCGCGGCCCAAAGGTTACGAGCAGTACTTC	CASSYLSRPKGYEQYF
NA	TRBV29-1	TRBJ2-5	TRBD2	TGCAGCGCCCTAGCGGATAACCAAGAGACCCCGTACTTC	CSALADNQETPYF
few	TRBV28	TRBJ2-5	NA	TGTGCCAGCAGGCCAGGGGGGGCTCGAGAGACCCAGTACTTC	CASRPGGARETQYF
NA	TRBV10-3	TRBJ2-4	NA	TGTGCCATCAGTGATGACTTACTACTAGCCAAAAACATTCAGTACTTC	CAISDDLLLAKNIQYF
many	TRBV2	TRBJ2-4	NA	TGTGCCAGCAGTGACCCCACAGGGGAGGAGGACATTCAGTACTTC	CASSDPTGEEDIQYF
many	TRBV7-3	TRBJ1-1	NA	TGTGCCAGCAGCTTAAGGTCCTCGGGTGAAGCTTTCTTT	CASSLRSSGEAFF
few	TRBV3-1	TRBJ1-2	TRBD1	TGTGCCAGCAGCCGGGACAGGGCGACCGGCTACACCTTC	CASSRDRATGYTF
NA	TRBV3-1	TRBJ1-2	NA	TGTGCCAGCAGCCAACAGCTTTCCTATGGCTACACCTTC	CASSQQLSYGYTF
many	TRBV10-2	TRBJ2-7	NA	TGCGCCAGCAGTGAGTCGTTCTCCTACGAGCAGTACTTC	CASSESFSYEQYF
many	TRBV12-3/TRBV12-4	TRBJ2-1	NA	TGTGCCAGCAGTTTTTCCCGCCCGGACTCTAATACTTGGGACAATGAGCAGTTCTTC	CASSFSRPDSNTWDNEQFF
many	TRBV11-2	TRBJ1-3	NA	TGTGCCAGCAGCGTGGGGGCCCCTGGAAACACCATATATTTT	CASSVGAPGNTIYF
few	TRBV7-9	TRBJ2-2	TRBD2	TGTGCCAGCAGCCCCCCAACCGGACTAGCGAAAGGTGGGGAGCTGTTTTTT	CASSPPTGLAKGGELFF
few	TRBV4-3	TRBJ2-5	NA	TGCGCCAGCAGCCAAGTTCGCCAAGAGACCCAGTACTTC	CASSQVRQETQYF
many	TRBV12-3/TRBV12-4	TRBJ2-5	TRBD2	TGTGCCAGTAGTAGAGCGGGAGGACAAGAGACCCAGTACTTC	CASSRAGGQETQYF
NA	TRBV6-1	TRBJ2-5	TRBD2	TGTGCCAGCAGTTCCAAACTAGCGGGAGGGGAGACCCAGTACTTC	CASSSKLAGGETQYF
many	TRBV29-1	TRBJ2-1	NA	TGCAGCGTCGGGGATAGTTTCAGCAATGAGCAGTTCTTC	CSVGDSFSNEQFF
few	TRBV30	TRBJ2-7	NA	TGTGCCTGGAAGAAGGATCCAGGCGAATTCCGCGAGCAGTACTTC	CAWKKDPGEFREQYF
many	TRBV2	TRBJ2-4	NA	TGTGCCAGCAGTGGCAGGGTACTAGCCAAAAACATTCAGTACTTC	CASSGRVLAKNIQYF
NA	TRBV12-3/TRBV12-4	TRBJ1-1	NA	TGTGCCAGCAGACCCGACGGTTTCTCTTCATGGAACACTGAAGCTTTCTTT	CASRPDGFSSWNTEAFF
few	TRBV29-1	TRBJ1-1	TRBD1	TGCAGCGTTGGGACAGGGGGCCTCACTGAAGCTTTCTTT	CSVGTGGLTEAFF
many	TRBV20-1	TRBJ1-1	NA	TGCAGTGCTAGACTCACGTCCGAGGCTTTCTTT	CSARLTSEAFF
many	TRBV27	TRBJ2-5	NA	TGTGCCAGCAGTTTTTATTCAGGGCAAGGAGAGACCCAGTACTTC	CASSFYSGQGETQYF
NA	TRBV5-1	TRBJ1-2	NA	TGCGCCAGCAGCTTGGGAACCGGAGGGAATGTAAATGGCTACACCTTC	CASSLGTGGNVNGYTF